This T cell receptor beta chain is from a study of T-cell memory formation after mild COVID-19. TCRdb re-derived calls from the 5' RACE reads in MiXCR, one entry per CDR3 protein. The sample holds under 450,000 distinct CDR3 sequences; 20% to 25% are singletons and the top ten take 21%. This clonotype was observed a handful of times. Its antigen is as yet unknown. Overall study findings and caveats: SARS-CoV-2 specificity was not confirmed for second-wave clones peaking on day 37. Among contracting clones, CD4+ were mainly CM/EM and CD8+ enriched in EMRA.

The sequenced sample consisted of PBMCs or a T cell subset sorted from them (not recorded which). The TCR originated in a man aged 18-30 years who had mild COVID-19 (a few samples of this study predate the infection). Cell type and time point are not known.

The CDR3 nucleotides read TGTGCCAGCAGTTTCCGCGGGTTTGACGGCTACACCTTC. It is translated as CASSFRGFDGYTF. This rearrangement joins TRBV6-2 or TRBV6-3 to TRBJ1-2; no firm D call. V lost 4 bases and J 8 bases, leaving 14 bases between the germline ends. CDR1 and CDR2 (germline): MNHEY, SVGEGT. The CDR3 totals 13 residues.